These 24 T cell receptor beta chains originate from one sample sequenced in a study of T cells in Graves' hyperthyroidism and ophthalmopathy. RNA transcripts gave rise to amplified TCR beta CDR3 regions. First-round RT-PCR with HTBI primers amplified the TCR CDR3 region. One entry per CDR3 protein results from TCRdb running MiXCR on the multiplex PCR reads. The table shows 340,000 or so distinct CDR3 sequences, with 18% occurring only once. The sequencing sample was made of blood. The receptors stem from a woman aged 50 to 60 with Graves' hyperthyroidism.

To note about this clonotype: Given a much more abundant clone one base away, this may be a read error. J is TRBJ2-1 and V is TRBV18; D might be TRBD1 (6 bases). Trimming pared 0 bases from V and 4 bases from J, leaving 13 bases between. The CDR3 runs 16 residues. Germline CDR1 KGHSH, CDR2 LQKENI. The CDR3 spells CASSPPSTGSYNEQFF. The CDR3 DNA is TGTGCCAGCTCACCACCGTCTACAGGGTCTTACAATGAGCAGTTCTTC.

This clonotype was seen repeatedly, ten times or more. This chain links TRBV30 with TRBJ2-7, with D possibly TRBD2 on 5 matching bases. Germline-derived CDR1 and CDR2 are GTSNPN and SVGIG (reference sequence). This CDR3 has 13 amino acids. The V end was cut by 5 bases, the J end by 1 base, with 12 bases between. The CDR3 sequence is CAWGTGGSYEQYF. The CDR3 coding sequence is TGTGCCTGGGGCACCGGCGGGTCCTACGAGCAGTACTTC.

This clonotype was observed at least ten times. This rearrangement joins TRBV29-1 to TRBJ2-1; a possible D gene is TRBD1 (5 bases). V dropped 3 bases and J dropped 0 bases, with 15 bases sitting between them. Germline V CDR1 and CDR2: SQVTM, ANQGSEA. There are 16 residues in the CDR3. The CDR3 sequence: CSVEGQPGHSYNEQFF. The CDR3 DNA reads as TGCAGCGTTGAGGGCCAGCCAGGACACTCCTACAATGAGCAGTTCTTC.

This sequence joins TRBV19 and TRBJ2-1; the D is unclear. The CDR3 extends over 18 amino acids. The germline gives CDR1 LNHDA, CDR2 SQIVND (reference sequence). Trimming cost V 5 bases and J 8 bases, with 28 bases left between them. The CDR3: CASSYPPSARIQGYEQFF. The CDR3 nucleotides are TGTGCCAGTAGTTATCCCCCCAGCGCGCGAATTCAAGGTTATGAGCAGTTCTTC. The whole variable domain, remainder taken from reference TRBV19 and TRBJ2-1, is DGGITQSPKYLFRKEGQNVTLSCEQNLNHDAMYWYRQDPGQGLRLIYYSQIVNDFQKGDIAEGYSVSREKKESFPLTVTSAQKNPTAFYLCASSYPPSARIQGYEQFFGPGTRLTVL.

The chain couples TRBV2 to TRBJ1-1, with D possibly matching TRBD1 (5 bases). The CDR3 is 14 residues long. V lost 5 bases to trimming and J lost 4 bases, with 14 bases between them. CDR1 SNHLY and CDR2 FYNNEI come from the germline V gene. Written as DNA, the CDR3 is TGTGCCAGCAGTCTGGGGCTGGGTGTCACTGAAGCTTTCTTT. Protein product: CASSLGLGVTEAFF.

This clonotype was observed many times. CDR3 sequence (DNA): TGTGCCAGCAGCTTAGCTAGCGCCAACTACAATGAGCAGTTCTTC. Protein: CASSLASANYNEQFF. V and J are TRBV11-3 and TRBJ2-1; perhaps TRBD2 as D (6 bases). The CDR3 consists of 15 residues. V gave up 1 base and J gave up 3 bases, with 10 bases separating them. Germline V lookup: CDR1 SGHNT, CDR2 YENEEA. Based on the CDR3 plus reference TRBV11-3 and TRBJ2-1, the full variable domain is EAGVVQSPRYKIIEKKQPVAFWCNPISGHNTLYWYLQNLGQGPELLIRYENEEAVDDSQLPKDRFSAERLKGVDSTLKIQPAELGDSAVYLCASSLASANYNEQFFGPGTRLTVL.

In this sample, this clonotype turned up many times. Here the CDR3 DNA reads TGTGCCAGCAGTCCCGACAGGGTGGATGGCTACACCTTC. Amino acids: CASSPDRVDGYTF. The chain has TRBV2 and TRBJ1-2; 7 bases agree with TRBD1. The CDR3 totals 13 residues. The ends lost 5 bases at V and 6 bases at J; junction bases unmatched: 6. From germline, CDR1 is SNHLY and CDR2 FYNNEI.

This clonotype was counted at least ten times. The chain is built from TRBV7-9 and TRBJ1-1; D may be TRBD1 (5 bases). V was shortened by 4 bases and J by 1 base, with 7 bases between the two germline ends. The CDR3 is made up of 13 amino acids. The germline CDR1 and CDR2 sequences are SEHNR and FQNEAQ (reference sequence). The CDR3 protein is CASSSGPNTEAFF. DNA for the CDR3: TGTGCCAGCAGCTCAGGGCCGAACACTGAAGCTTTCTTT.

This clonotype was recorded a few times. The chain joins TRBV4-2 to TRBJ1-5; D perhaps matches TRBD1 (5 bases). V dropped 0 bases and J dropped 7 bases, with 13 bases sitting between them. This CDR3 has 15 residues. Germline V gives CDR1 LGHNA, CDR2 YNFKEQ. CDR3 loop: CASSQDGTLGQPQHF. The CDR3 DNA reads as TGTGCCAGCAGCCAAGATGGGACGCTGGGACAGCCCCAGCATTTT.

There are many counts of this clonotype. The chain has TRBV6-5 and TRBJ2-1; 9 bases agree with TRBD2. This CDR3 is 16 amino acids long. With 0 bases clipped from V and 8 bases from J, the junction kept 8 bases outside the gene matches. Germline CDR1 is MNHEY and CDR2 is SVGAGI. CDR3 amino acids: CASSYSQAGGMDEQFF. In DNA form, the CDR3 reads TGTGCCAGCAGTTACTCCCAAGCGGGGGGCATGGATGAGCAGTTCTTC.

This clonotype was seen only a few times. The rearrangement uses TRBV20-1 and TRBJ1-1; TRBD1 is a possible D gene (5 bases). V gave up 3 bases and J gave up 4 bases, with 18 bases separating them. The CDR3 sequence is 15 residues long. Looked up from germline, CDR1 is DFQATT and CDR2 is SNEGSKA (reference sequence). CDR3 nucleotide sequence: TGCAGTGCTAGTCCTTCCGGGGGGAGAGGCACTGAAGCTTTCTTT. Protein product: CSASPSGGRGTEAFF.

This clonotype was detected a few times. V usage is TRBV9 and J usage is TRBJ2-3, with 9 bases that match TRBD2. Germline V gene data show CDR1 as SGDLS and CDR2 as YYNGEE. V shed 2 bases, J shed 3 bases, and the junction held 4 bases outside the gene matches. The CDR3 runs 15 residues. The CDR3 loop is CASSVSGSETDTQYF. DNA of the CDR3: TGTGCCAGCAGCGTTAGCGGGAGTGAAACAGATACGCAGTATTTT.

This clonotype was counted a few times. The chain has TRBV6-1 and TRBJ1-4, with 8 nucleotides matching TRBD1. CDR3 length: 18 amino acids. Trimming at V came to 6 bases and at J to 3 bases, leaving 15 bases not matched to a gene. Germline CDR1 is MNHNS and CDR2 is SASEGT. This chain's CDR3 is CASRLFGQGMGANEKLFF. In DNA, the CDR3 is TGTGCCAGCAGGCTCTTTGGACAGGGAATGGGGGCTAATGAAAAACTGTTTTTT.

This CDR3 is CASSDGVLYEQYV. In DNA form, the CDR3 reads TGTGCCAGCAGTGACGGGGTCCTCTACGAGCAGTACGTC. The chain recombines TRBV2 with TRBJ2-7, with a weak D call TRBD2 (5 bases). V was shortened by 3 bases and J by 3 bases, with 9 bases between the two germline ends. Germline V gene lookup returns CDR1 SNHLY and CDR2 FYNNEI. CDR3 length: 13 residues.

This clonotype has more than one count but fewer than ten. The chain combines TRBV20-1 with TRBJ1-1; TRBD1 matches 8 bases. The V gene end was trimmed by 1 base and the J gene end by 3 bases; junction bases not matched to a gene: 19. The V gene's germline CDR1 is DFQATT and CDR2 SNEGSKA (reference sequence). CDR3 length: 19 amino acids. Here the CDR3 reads CSARVRGRRVSYSDTEAFF. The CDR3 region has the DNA TGCAGTGCTAGAGTCAGGGGGCGGCGGGTATCTTATTCGGACACTGAAGCTTTCTTT.

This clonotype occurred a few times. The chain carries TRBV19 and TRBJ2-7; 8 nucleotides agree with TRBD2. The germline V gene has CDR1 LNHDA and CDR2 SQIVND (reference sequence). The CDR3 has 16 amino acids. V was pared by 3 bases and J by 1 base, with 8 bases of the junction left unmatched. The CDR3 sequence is CASSIRLAGDSYEQYF. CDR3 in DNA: TGTGCCAGTAGTATTAGGCTAGCGGGCGATTCCTACGAGCAGTACTTC. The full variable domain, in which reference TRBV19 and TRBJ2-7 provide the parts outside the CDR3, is DGGITQSPKYLFRKEGQNVTLSCEQNLNHDAMYWYRQDPGQGLRLIYYSQIVNDFQKGDIAEGYSVSREKKESFPLTVTSAQKNPTAFYLCASSIRLAGDSYEQYFGPGTRLTVT.

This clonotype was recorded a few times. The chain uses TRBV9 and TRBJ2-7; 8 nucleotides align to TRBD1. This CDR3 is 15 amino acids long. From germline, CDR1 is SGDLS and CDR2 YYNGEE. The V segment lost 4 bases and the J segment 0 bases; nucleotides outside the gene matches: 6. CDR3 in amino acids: CASSLTGQGSYEQYF. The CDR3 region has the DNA TGTGCCAGCAGCCTTACTGGACAGGGCTCCTACGAGCAGTACTTC.

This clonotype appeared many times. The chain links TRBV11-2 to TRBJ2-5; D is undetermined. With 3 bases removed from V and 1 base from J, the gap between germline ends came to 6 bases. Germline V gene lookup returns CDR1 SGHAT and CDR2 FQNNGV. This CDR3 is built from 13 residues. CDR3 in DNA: TGTGCCAGCAGCTTTGAACGCCAAGAGACCCAGTACTTC. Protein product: CASSFERQETQYF.

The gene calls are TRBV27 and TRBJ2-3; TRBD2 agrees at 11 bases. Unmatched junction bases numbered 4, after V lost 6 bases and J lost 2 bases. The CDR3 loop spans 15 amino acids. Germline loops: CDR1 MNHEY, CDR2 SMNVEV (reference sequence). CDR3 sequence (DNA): TGTGCCAGCAGCCGTAGCGGGGGGGCCACAGATACGCAGTATTTT. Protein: CASSRSGGATDTQYF.

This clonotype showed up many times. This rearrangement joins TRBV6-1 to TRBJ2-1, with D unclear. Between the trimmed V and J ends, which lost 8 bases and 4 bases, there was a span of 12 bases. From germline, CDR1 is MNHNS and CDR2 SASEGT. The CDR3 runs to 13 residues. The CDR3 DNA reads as TGTGCCAGCTTGGCGCTGAGTTACAATGAGCAGTTCTTC. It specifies CASLALSYNEQFF.

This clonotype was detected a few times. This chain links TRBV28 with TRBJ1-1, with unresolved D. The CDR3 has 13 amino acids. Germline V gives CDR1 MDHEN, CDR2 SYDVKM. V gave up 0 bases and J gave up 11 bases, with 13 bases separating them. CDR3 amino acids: CASSLWDVGFAFF. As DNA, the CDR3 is TGTGCCAGCAGTTTATGGGACGTCGGTTTTGCTTTCTTT.

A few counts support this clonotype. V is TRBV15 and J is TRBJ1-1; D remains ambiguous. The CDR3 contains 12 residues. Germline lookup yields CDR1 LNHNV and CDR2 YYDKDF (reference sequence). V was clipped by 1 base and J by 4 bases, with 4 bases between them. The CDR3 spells CATSRVGTEAFF. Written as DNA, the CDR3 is TGTGCCACCAGCAGAGTGGGCACTGAAGCTTTCTTT. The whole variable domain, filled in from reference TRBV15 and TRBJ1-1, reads DAMVIQNPRYQVTQFGKPVTLSCSQTLNHNVMYWYQQKSSQAPKLLFHYYDKDFNNEADTPDNFQSRRPNTSFCFLDIRSPGLGDTAMYLCATSRVGTEAFFGQGTRLTVV.

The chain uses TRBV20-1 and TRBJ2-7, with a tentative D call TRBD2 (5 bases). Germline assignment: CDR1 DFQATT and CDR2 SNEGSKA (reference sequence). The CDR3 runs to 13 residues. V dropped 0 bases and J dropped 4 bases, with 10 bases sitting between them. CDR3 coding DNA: TGCAGTGCTAGAGACCATACGGGGTACGAGCAGTACTTC. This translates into CSARDHTGYEQYF.

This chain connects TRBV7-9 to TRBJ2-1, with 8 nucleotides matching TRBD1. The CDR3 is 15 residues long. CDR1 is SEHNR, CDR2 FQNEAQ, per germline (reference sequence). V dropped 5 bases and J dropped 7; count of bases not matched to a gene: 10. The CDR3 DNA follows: TGTGCCAGCAGCCGTGGGACAGGCGGAAGGAATGAGCAGTTCTTC. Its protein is CASSRGTGGRNEQFF.